This paragraph reports one TCR beta chain. Its antigen remains unidentified. The sample belongs to a study of metastatic and nonmetastatic thyroid tumors. Across the study: Thyroid patients, malignant and benign, had repertoires compared across blood and tumor or nodule tissue. General study results and limits: Across blood and tumor, TCR beta diversity in malignant thyroid tumors was reportedly significantly higher than in benign nodules.

Germline values: CDR1 SEHNR, CDR2 FQNEAQ (reference sequence). Trimming removed 1 base from V and 2 bases from J, with 8 bases in between. The CDR3 has 14 amino acids. Until they underwent thyroid surgery, no patient had received any treatment. With MiXCR, TCRdb called clones anew from the PCR reads. Of fewer than 35,000 clones listed, roughly a sixth are singletons. The chain is built from TRBV7-9 and TRBJ1-1; D gene ambiguous. Sequencing was done on a sample of blood. The TCR sequence derives from a male donor with papillary thyroid cancer or a benign thyroid nodule (not recorded which). Some clones in this sample may be carry-over from other donors' samples. CDR3 amino acids: CASSLVVVNTEAFF. CDR3 nucleotides: TGTGCCAGCAGCTTAGTGGTCGTCAACACTGAAGCTTTCTTT. Based on the CDR3 plus reference TRBV7-9 and TRBJ1-1, the full variable domain is DTGVSQNPRHKITKRGQNVTFRCDPISEHNRLYWYRQTLGQGPEFLTYFQNEAQLEKSRLLSDRFSAERPKGSFSTLEIQRTEQGDSAMYLCASSLVVVNTEAFFGQGTRLTVV.